The rows below give T cell receptor beta chains drawn from one sample of a study of T cell changes during pregnancy in multiple sclerosis. Sequenced by immunoSEQ multiplex PCR; TCRdb stores in-frame clones only, minus some. The data show around 71,000 clones, 90% to 95% seen once. The sample consisted of peripheral blood, taken in the third trimester of pregnancy. The receptors were sampled from a female donor with multiple sclerosis, enrolled in a pregnancy study. CDR3s include the opening cysteine and the closing phenylalanine or tryptophan. D genes are given only for firm matches. Expanded clones get a size class; other rows say once, few or many, or leave the size out.

V	J	D	size	CDR3	DNA
TRBV19	TRBJ2-7	TRBD1	-	CASSMGQAYEQYF	TGTGCCAGTAGTATGGGACAGGCCTACGAGCAGTACTTC
TRBV2	TRBJ1-1	-	-	CASNKLAQNTEAFF	TGTGCCAGCAATAAATTGGCCCAGAACACTGAAGCTTTCTTT
TRBV5-1	TRBJ2-2	-	-	CASKDSAFTGELFF	TGCGCCAGCAAAGATAGCGCCTTCACCGGGGAGCTGTTTTTT
TRBV13	TRBJ1-5	-	-	CASSFSSGGQPQHF	TGTGCCAGCAGCTTCTCCAGCGGCGGGCAGCCCCAGCATTTT
TRBV14	TRBJ2-7	-	-	CASSRSAGFGYEQYF	TGTGCCAGCAGCCGAAGTGCAGGGTTCGGGTACGAGCAGTACTTC
TRBV6-4	TRBJ1-5	-	-	CASSEPTGGGNQPQHF	TGTGCCAGCAGTGAGCCCACGGGCGGGGGCAATCAGCCCCAGCATTTT
TRBV5-4	TRBJ2-7	-	once	CASSLGSSSYEQYF	TGTGCCAGCAGCTTGGGTAGCTCCTCCTACGAGCAGTACTTC
TRBV21-1	TRBJ1-5	-	-	CASRKRGYNQPQHF	TGTGCCAGCAGAAAGAGGGGGTACAATCAGCCCCAGCATTTT
TRBV29-1	TRBJ2-3	TRBD2	once	CSVERPAGTPADTQYF	TGCAGCGTTGAACGCCCAGCGGGGACTCCCGCAGATACGCAGTATTTT
TRBV14	TRBJ2-3	TRBD2	-	CASSITGTSGSRADTQYF	TGTGCCAGCAGCATAACCGGGACTAGCGGGAGCCGGGCAGATACGCAGTATTTT
TRBV6-1	TRBJ1-6	-	-	CASSDGEFSPLHF	TGTGCCAGCAGTGATGGGGAGTTCTCACCCCTCCACTTT
TRBV5-1	TRBJ2-5	TRBD2	-	CASRPSSGRRRQETQYF	TGCGCCTCCAGACCGTCCAGCGGGAGACGGCGCCAAGAGACCCAGTACTTC
TRBV7-2	TRBJ2-7	TRBD1	-	CASSPGPDRGRGEQYF	TGTGCCAGCAGCCCAGGTCCAGACAGGGGGCGAGGCGAGCAGTACTTC
TRBV5-1	TRBJ1-4	-	-	CASSLRGEKLFF	TGCGCCAGCAGCTTGAGAGGTGAAAAACTGTTTTTT
TRBV25-1	TRBJ1-1	TRBD1	-	CASSEFNVRDRGLAFF	TGTGCCAGCAGTGAATTTAACGTCCGGGACAGGGGGTTAGCTTTCTTT
TRBV6-6	TRBJ2-1	-	-	CASSRGGGDEQFF	TGTGCCAGCAGCCGAGGGGGTGGCGATGAGCAGTTCTTC
TRBV27	TRBJ2-1	TRBD1	-	CASSRAGTGGNNEQFF	TGTGCCAGCAGTAGAGCCGGGACAGGGGGTAATAATGAGCAGTTCTTC
TRBV10-1	TRBJ2-2	-	-	CASTSNTGELFF	TGCGCCAGCACGTCGAACACCGGGGAGCTGTTTTTT
TRBV28	TRBJ1-5	TRBD1	-	CASTKTGGYQPQHF	TGTGCCAGCACCAAGACAGGGGGCTATCAGCCCCAGCATTTT
TRBV28	TRBJ1-5	TRBD1	-	CASSPGTGEQPQHF	TGTGCCAGCAGCCCGGGGACAGGCGAACAGCCCCAGCATTTT
TRBV30	TRBJ2-5	TRBD2	-	CAWIPLAGGYQETQYF	TGTGCCTGGATCCCTCTAGCGGGAGGGTACCAAGAGACCCAGTACTTC
TRBV2	TRBJ1-1	-	once	CASTPGGLITEAFF	TGTGCCAGCACGCCCGGGGGGCTTATCACTGAAGCTTTCTTT
TRBV18	TRBJ2-7	TRBD2	many	CASSTTSGTFYEQYF	TGTGCCAGCTCAACGACTAGCGGAACATTCTACGAGCAGTACTTC
TRBV6-1	TRBJ2-5	-	-	CASSTRDWQETQYF	TGTGCCAGCAGTACCCGGGACTGGCAAGAGACCCAGTACTTC
TRBV27	TRBJ2-7	-	-	CASSVARGTYEQYF	TGTGCCAGCAGTGTAGCCAGGGGAACCTACGAGCAGTACTTC
TRBV13	TRBJ2-1	TRBD2	-	CASSSRGTSGTYNEQFF	TGTGCCAGCAGCTCGAGAGGGACTAGCGGAACCTACAATGAGCAGTTCTTC
TRBV5-1	TRBJ2-7	TRBD1	-	CASSSGTGVSYEQYF	TGCGCCAGCAGTTCCGGGACAGGGGTTTCCTACGAGCAGTACTTC
TRBV18	TRBJ2-2	TRBD1	-	CASSPESDRGSAGELFF	TGTGCCAGCTCACCCGAGTCGGACAGGGGAAGTGCCGGGGAGCTGTTTTTT
TRBV19	TRBJ1-5	TRBD1	-	CASSEQGRGISNQPQHF	TGTGCCAGTAGTGAACAGGGCAGGGGGATTAGCAATCAGCCCCAGCATTTT
TRBV25-1	TRBJ2-1	TRBD2	-	CASSDSGTSGQKFF	TGTGCCAGCAGTGATTCCGGGACTAGCGGCCAGAAGTTCTTC
TRBV23-1	TRBJ1-5	TRBD1	-	CASSLRGQGLGNQPQHF	TGCGCCAGCAGTCTCCGTGGACAGGGATTAGGCAATCAGCCCCAGCATTTT
TRBV2	TRBJ2-3	-	-	CASSSTGFTDTQYF	TGTGCCAGCAGTTCAACAGGGTTCACAGATACGCAGTATTTT
TRBV7-7	TRBJ2-3	TRBD2	-	CASSLGLAGVQDTQYF	TGTGCTAGCAGCTTGGGTCTAGCGGGAGTACAAGATACGCAGTATTTT
TRBV27	TRBJ1-5	TRBD1	-	CASSPWQGANQPQHF	TGTGCCAGCAGTCCATGGCAGGGGGCGAATCAGCCCCAGCATTTT
TRBV30	TRBJ2-3	TRBD2	-	CAWSLAGYLDTQYF	TGTGCCTGGTCTCTAGCGGGATATTTAGATACGCAGTATTTT
TRBV30	TRBJ1-1	-	-	CAWSVNIRTEAFF	TGTGCCTGGAGTGTTAATATACGGACTGAAGCTTTCTTT
TRBV29-1	TRBJ2-2	-	-	CSVDPQRTGELFF	TGCAGCGTTGACCCCCAGCGCACCGGGGAGCTGTTTTTT
TRBV18	TRBJ2-2	-	-	CASSPPRGNTGELFF	TGTGCCAGCTCACCCCCCCGGGGGAACACCGGGGAGCTGTTTTTT
TRBV5-1	TRBJ2-3	-	-	CASSRGVTSTDTQYF	TGCGCCAGCAGCCGGGGTGTCACTAGCACAGATACGCAGTATTTT
TRBV10-3	TRBJ1-2	TRBD1	-	CAITDRGDYGYTF	TGTGCCATCACAGACAGGGGGGACTATGGCTACACCTTC